Below, one TCR beta chain is given with its context. Original processing methods: It was from reference gene primer amplification that nucleated cell counts were estimated. Profiling relied on immunoSEQ multiplex PCR, and the TCRdb table lists in-frame clones only, not all of them. V, J and clone size reflect that table, while D and trimming were determined from the DNA. Among about 260,000 clones listed, roughly 87% were seen once. V dropped 5 bases and J dropped 2 bases, with 13 bases sitting between them. The CDR3 covers 14 residues. Looked up from germline, CDR1 is ENHRY and CDR2 is SYGVKD. The data stem from a study of blood T cell repertoires in COVID-19. The overall study: Acute-phase and convalescent COVID-19 samples originated in the United States, Italy and Spain. The analysed material was cDNA or gDNA that came from T cells, B-cell-depleted T cells, or PBMCs.

The sequenced material came from peripheral blood. The chain recombines TRBV10-3 with TRBJ2-7; TRBD1 might be the D (6 bases). This TCR derives from a human donor in a cohort sampled during active COVID-19. The CDR3 DNA reads as TGTGCCATCAGTCTGGACAGTTGGCCCTACGAGCAGTACTTC. Encoded protein: CAISLDSWPYEQYF.